This T cell receptor (beta chain) was found in a study of long-term antiretroviral therapy in people with HIV. This clone was counted between two and nine times. The CDR3 runs to 12 residues. Germline V gene lookup returns CDR1 SGHTA and CDR2 FQGNSA. Trimming cost V 7 bases and J 6 bases; bases outside gene matches: 5. Every HIV-positive participant received treatment in the United States. With survey level as its setting, the immunoSEQ assay was v3.0. Assay used: immunoSEQ multiplex PCR; TCRdb lists only in-frame clones, some missing. This table holds approximately 30,000 clones, approximately 80% found once.

The sequence was obtained from a man aged 25 to 45 with HIV. V and J are TRBV7-2 and TRBJ1-2, with 7 nucleotides matching TRBD1. Sequencing used unsorted PBMCs, obtained almost 2.9 years after starting antiretroviral therapy. The DNA of the CDR3 is TGTGCCAGCACCGCCGGGACAGATGGCTACACCTTC. Its translation is CASTAGTDGYTF.